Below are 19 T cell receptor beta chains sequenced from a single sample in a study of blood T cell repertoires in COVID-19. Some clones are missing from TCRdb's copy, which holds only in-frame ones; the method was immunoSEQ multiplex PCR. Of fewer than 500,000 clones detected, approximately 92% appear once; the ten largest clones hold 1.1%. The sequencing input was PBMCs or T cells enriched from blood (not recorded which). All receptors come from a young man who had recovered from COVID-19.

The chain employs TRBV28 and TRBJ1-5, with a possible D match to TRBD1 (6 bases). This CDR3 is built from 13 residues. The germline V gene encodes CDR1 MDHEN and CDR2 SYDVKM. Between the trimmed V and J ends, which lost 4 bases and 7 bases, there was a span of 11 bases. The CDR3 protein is CASSSHRAQPQHF. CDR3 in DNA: TGTGCCAGCAGTTCCCACAGGGCCCAGCCCCAGCATTTT.

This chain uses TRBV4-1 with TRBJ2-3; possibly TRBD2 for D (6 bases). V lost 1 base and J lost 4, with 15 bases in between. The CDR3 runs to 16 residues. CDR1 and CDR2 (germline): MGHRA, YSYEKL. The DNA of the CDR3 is TGCGCCAGCAGCCAAGTGATAGCGGCGATGCCAGATACGCAGTATTTT. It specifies CASSQVIAAMPDTQYF.

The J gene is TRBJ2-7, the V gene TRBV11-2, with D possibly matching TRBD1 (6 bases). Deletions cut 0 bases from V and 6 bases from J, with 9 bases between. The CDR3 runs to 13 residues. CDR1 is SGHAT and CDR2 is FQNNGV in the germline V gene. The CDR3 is CASSLEGAGEQYF. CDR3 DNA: TGTGCCAGCAGCTTAGAGGGGGCTGGCGAGCAGTACTTC.

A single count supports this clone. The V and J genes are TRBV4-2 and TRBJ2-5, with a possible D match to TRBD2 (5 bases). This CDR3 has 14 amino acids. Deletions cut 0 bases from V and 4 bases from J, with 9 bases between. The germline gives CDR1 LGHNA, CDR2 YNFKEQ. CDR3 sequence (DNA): TGTGCCAGCAGCCAAGATGCGGCGGGAGAGACCCAGTACTTC. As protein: CASSQDAAGETQYF.

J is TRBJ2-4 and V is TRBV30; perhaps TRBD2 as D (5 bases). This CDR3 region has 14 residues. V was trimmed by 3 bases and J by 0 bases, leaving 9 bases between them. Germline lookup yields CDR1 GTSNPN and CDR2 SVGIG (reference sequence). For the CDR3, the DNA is TGTGCCTGGAGGCCCGGGGTAGCCAAAAACATTCAGTACTTC. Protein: CAWRPGVAKNIQYF.

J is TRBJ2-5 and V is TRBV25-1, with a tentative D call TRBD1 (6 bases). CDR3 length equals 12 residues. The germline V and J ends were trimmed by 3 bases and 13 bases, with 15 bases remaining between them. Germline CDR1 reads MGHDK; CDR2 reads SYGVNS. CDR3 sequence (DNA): TGTGCCAGCAGTGAGGGTCAGGGGCCGAGGTACTTC. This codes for CASSEGQGPRYF.

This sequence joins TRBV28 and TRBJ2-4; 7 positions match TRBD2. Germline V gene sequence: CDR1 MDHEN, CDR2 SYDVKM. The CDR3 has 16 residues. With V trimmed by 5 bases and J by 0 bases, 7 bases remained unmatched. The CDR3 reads CASSSGTLLAKNIQYF. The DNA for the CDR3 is TGTGCCAGCAGTAGCGGGACTCTTCTAGCCAAAAACATTCAGTACTTC. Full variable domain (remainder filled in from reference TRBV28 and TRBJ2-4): DVKVTQSSRYLVKRTGEKVFLECVQDMDHENMFWYRQDPGLGLRLIYFSYDVKMKEKGDIPEGYSVSREKKERFSLILESASTNQTSMYLCASSSGTLLAKNIQYFGAGTRLSVL.

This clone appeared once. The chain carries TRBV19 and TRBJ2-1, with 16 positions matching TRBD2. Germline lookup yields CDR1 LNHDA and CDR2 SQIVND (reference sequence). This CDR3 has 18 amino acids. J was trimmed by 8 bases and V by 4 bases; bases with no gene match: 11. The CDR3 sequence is CASSRYPGTSGRAHEQFF. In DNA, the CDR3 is TGTGCCAGTAGTAGATACCCCGGGACTAGCGGGAGGGCGCATGAGCAGTTCTTC.

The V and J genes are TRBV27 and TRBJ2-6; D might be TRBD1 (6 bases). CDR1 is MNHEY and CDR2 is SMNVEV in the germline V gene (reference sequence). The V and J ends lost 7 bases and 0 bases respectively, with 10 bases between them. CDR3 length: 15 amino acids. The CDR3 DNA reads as TGTGCCAGCACCTTGGACAGCTCTGGGGCCAACGTCCTGACTTTC. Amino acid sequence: CASTLDSSGANVLTF.

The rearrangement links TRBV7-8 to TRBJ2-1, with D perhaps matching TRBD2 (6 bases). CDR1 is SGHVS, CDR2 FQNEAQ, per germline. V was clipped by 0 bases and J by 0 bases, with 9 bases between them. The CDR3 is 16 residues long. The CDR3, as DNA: TGTGCCAGCAGCTTAGCGCTGGGGGGCTCCTACAATGAGCAGTTCTTC. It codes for CASSLALGGSYNEQFF. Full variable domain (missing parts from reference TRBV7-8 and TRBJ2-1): GAGVSQSPRYKVAKRGQDVALRCDPISGHVSLFWYQQALGQGPEFLTYFQNEAQLDKSGLPSDRFFAERPEGSVSTLKIQRTQQEDSAVYLCASSLALGGSYNEQFFGPGTRLTVL.

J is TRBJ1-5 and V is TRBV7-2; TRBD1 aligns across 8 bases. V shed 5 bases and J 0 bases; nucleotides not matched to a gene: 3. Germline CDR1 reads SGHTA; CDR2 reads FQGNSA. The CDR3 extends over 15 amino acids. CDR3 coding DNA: TGTGCCAGCAGCGCACAGGGGGGTAGCAATCAGCCCCAGCATTTT. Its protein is CASSAQGGSNQPQHF.

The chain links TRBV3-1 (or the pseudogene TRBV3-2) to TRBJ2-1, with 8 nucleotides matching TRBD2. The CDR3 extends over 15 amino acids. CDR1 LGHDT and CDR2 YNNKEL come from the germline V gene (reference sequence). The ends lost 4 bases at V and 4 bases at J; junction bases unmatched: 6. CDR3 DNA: TGTGCCAGCAGCCGAACCAGCGGGAGTTACAATGAGCAGTTCTTC. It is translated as CASSRTSGSYNEQFF.

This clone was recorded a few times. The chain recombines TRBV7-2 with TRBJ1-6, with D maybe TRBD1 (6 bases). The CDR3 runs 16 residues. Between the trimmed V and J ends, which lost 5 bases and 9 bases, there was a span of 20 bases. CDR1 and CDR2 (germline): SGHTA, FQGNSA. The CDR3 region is CASSPLGVGGGSPLHF. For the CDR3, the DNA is TGTGCCAGCAGCCCCTTGGGGGTAGGGGGTGGTTCACCCCTCCACTTT.

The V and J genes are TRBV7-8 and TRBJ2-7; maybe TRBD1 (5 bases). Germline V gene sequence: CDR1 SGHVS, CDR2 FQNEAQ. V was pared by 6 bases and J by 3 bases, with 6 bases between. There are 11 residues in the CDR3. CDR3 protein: CASRGDYEQYF. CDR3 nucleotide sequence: TGTGCCAGCAGAGGGGACTACGAGCAGTACTTC.

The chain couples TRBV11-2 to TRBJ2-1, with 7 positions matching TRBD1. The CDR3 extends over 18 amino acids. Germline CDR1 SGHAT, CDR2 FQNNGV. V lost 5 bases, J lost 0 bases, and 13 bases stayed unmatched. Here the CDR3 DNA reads TGTGCCAGCAGCGAGACAGGGAATAAAATCCTCTCCTACAATGAGCAGTTCTTC. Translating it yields CASSETGNKILSYNEQFF. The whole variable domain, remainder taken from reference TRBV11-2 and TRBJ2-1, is EAGVAQSPRYKIIEKRQSVAFWCNPISGHATLYWYQQILGQGPKLLIQFQNNGVVDDSQLPKDRFSAERLKGVDSTLKIQPAKLEDSAVYLCASSETGNKILSYNEQFFGPGTRLTVL.

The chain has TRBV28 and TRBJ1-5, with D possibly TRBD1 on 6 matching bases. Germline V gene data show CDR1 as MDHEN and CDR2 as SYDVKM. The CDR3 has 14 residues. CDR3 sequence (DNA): TGTGCAACTATACAGGGAACGGGCAATCAGCCCCAGCATTTT. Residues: CATIQGTGNQPQHF.

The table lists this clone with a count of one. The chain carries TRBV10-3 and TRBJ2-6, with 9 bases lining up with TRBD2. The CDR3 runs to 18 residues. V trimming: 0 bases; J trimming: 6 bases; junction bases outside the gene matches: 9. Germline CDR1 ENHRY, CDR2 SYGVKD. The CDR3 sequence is CAISESGSGSFEANVLTF. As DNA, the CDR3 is TGTGCCATCAGTGAGTCTGGTAGCGGGAGTTTCGAGGCCAACGTCCTGACTTTC.

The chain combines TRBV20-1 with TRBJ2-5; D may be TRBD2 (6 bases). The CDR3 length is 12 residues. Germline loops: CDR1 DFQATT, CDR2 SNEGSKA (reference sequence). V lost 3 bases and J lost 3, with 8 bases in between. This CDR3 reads CSASPSEETQYF. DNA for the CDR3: TGCAGTGCTAGTCCTAGCGAAGAGACCCAGTACTTC.

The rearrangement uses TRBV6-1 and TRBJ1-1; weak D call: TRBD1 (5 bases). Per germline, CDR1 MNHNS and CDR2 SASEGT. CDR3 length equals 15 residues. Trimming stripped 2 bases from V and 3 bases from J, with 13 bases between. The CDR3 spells CASSEIGGGYTEAFF. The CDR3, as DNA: TGTGCCAGCAGTGAAATTGGGGGAGGATACACTGAAGCTTTCTTT.